One sample yielded the 21 T cell receptor beta chains listed below, sequenced in a study of tumor T cells in aggressive B-cell lymphoma. Here immunoSEQ multiplex PCR was the method, and the copy in TCRdb shows in-frame clones only, minus some. The sample gives about 6,600 clones, around 90% of which show up once; about 3% is in the top ten. Sequenced: tumor tissue. These receptors were taken from an adult with diffuse large B cell lymphoma. Some clones in this sample may be carry-over from other donors' samples.

This chain links TRBV7-9 with TRBJ1-1; unclear D gene. V lost 2 bases to trimming and J lost 1 base, with 5 bases between them. Germline CDR1 reads SEHNR; CDR2 reads FQNEAQ (reference sequence). This CDR3 spans 13 amino acids. In DNA, the CDR3 is TGTGCCAGCAGCTTACTGGCGAACACTGAAGCTTTCTTT. It specifies CASSLLANTEAFF. Based on the CDR3 plus reference TRBV7-9 and TRBJ1-1, the full variable domain is DTGVSQNPRHKITKRGQNVTFRCDPISEHNRLYWYRQTLGQGPEFLTYFQNEAQLEKSRLLSDRFSAERPKGSFSTLEIQRTEQGDSAMYLCASSLLANTEAFFGQGTRLTVV.

This chain links TRBV15 with TRBJ2-1; D remains unclear. The CDR3 totals 15 residues. V was shortened by 0 bases and J by 4 bases, with 10 bases between the two germline ends. Germline V gives CDR1 LNHNV, CDR2 YYDKDF (reference sequence). The CDR3 reads CATSRESVTYNEQFF. The CDR3 DNA is TGTGCCACCAGCAGAGAGAGTGTCACTTACAATGAGCAGTTCTTC.

This chain links TRBV6-4 with TRBJ2-1, with 10 bases matching TRBD2. From germline, CDR1 is MRHNA and CDR2 SNTAGT. The CDR3 is made up of 15 amino acids. V shed 5 bases, J shed 10 bases, and the junction held 11 bases outside the gene matches. This chain's CDR3 is CASSHSGGTFGEQFF. The CDR3 DNA reads as TGTGCCAGCAGTCATAGCGGGGGGACCTTTGGGGAGCAGTTCTTC.

The chain uses TRBV27 and TRBJ1-2; no clear D. The CDR3 is 13 residues long. CDR1 and CDR2 from the germline V gene are MNHEY and SMNVEV (reference sequence). V was clipped by 3 bases and J by 1 base, with 6 bases between them. CDR3 sequence: CASSFEHNYGYTF. CDR3 nucleotides: TGTGCCAGCAGTTTCGAGCATAACTATGGCTACACCTTC.

The rearrangement uses TRBV7-3 and TRBJ2-3; D possibly corresponds to TRBD2 (6 bases). Trimming stripped 4 bases from V and 9 bases from J, with 11 bases between. The CDR3 totals 12 residues. Looked up from germline, CDR1 is SGHTA and CDR2 is FQGTGA. CDR3 sequence reads: CASSSRGGTQYF. CDR3 nucleotides: TGTGCCAGCAGCTCCCGAGGAGGGACGCAGTATTTT.

A word on this clone: Distinct nucleotide sequences in the sample also encode this CDR3. The chain joins TRBV6-6 to TRBJ2-3, with TRBD2 as a possible D gene (5 bases). Trimming left V 2 bases short and J 5 bases short, with 17 bases between. Germline assignment: CDR1 MNHNY and CDR2 SVGAGI (reference sequence). The CDR3 has 16 residues. DNA for the CDR3: TGTGCCAGCAGTTACCCGTCTAGCAGGACGGTAGATACGCAGTATTTT. Translated: CASSYPSSRTVDTQYF.

CDR3 in amino acids: CASSFRDLTYEQYF. The CDR3, as DNA: TGTGCCAGCAGTTTTCGGGACTTAACCTACGAGCAGTACTTC. The chain employs TRBV28 and TRBJ2-7; TRBD2 might be the D (6 bases). Germline V lookup: CDR1 MDHEN, CDR2 SYDVKM. This CDR3 comprises 14 residues. The V gene lost 3 bases and the J gene lost 2 bases, with 11 bases spanning the gap. Based on the CDR3 plus reference TRBV28 and TRBJ2-7, the full variable domain is DVKVTQSSRYLVKRTGEKVFLECVQDMDHENMFWYRQDPGLGLRLIYFSYDVKMKEKGDIPEGYSVSREKKERFSLILESASTNQTSMYLCASSFRDLTYEQYFGPGTRLTVT.

In this sample, this clone turned up a few times. J is TRBJ2-2 and V is TRBV7-6; the match to TRBD1 covers 9 bases. Germline V gene sequence: CDR1 SGHVS, CDR2 FNYEAQ. The CDR3 consists of 15 residues. V trimming: 3 bases; J trimming: 6 bases; junction bases outside the gene matches: 5. This CDR3 is CASSFGTGIPGELFF. Here the CDR3 DNA reads TGTGCCAGCAGCTTCGGGACAGGGATCCCCGGGGAGCTGTTTTTT.

This clone was observed a single time. The gene calls are TRBV7-9 and TRBJ2-1, with 8 bases aligning to TRBD2. This CDR3 is 13 amino acids long. Germline assignment: CDR1 SEHNR and CDR2 FQNEAQ (reference sequence). V gave up 1 base and J gave up 10 bases; unmatched junction bases: 3. The CDR3 sequence is CASSLVVAGEQFF. Written as DNA, the CDR3 is TGTGCCAGCAGCTTAGTCGTAGCGGGGGAGCAGTTCTTC. The variable domain in full, completed from reference TRBV7-9 and TRBJ2-1, reads DTGVSQNPRHKITKRGQNVTFRCDPISEHNRLYWYRQTLGQGPEFLTYFQNEAQLEKSRLLSDRFSAERPKGSFSTLEIQRTEQGDSAMYLCASSLVVAGEQFFGPGTRLTVL.

The V call is TRBV18, the J call TRBJ1-1, with no clear D. The germline gives CDR1 KGHSH, CDR2 LQKENI. V gave up 2 bases and J gave up 7 bases, with 5 bases separating them. The CDR3 runs to 11 residues. Here the CDR3 reads CASSPRVEAFF. The CDR3 nucleotides read TGTGCCAGCTCACCAAGAGTTGAAGCTTTCTTT.

The chain is built from TRBV11-3 and TRBJ1-1; 8 positions match TRBD1. This CDR3 region has 14 residues. Germline V gives CDR1 SGHNT, CDR2 YENEEA. V dropped 4 bases and J dropped 1; count of bases not matched to a gene: 2. DNA of the CDR3: TGTGCCAGCAGCTCCGGGACAGGGAACACTGAAGCTTTCTTT. Its translation is CASSSGTGNTEAFF.

In nucleotides, the CDR3 is TGCGCCAGCAGCTGGGTCGGGAGCGGGGGGAAAGAGACCCAGTACTTC. It is translated as CASSWVGSGGKETQYF. The V and J genes are TRBV5-1 and TRBJ2-5; 9 nucleotides match TRBD2. There are 16 residues in the CDR3. Germline CDR1 SGHRS, CDR2 YFSETQ. V shed 3 bases and J 3 bases; nucleotides not matched to a gene: 9.

The chain employs TRBV28 and TRBJ2-2; TRBD1 matches at 10 bases. CDR1 and CDR2 from the germline V gene are MDHEN and SYDVKM. This CDR3 region has 15 residues. Trimming at V came to 5 bases and at J to 6 bases, leaving 6 bases not matched to a gene. The CDR3, as DNA: TGTGCCAGCAGTCACCGGGACAGGGGCGCCGGGGAGCTGTTTTTT. As protein: CASSHRDRGAGELFF.

The sample holds a few counts of this clone. The chain joins TRBV6-1 to TRBJ2-5; no definite D call. Germline V gives CDR1 MNHNS, CDR2 SASEGT. Trimming took off 2 bases at V and 0 bases at J, with 10 bases between the two ends. This CDR3 is 15 amino acids long. The DNA of the CDR3 is TGTGCCAGCAGTGAACTTCGGAGAAACCAAGAGACCCAGTACTTC. This translates into CASSELRRNQETQYF.

The chain's CDR3 is CAIGRETRNEQFF. CDR3 in DNA: TGTGCCATAGGACGGGAGACTAGGAATGAGCAGTTCTTC. The rearrangement uses TRBV7-2 and TRBJ2-1, with a possible D match to TRBD2 (6 bases). Trimming removed 10 bases at V and 7 bases at J, with 17 bases between. CDR3 size: 13 residues. Germline CDR1 is SGHTA and CDR2 is FQGNSA.

The gene calls are TRBV21-1 and TRBJ1-2; the listed D gene, TRBD1, was not tested against the DNA. TRBV21-1 is marked as a pseudogene. The CDR3 consists of 19 residues. This CDR3 reads CASSKSKTGQAAPNYGYTF. DNA for the CDR3: TGTGCCAGCAGCAAATCGAAAACGGGACAGGCCGCTCCTAACTATGGCTACACCTTC.

This sequence joins TRBV7-2 and TRBJ2-1; 13 bases are shared with TRBD2. In germline, CDR1 is SGHTA, CDR2 FQGNSA. The ends lost 3 bases at V and 7 bases at J; junction bases unmatched: 6. This CDR3 has 16 amino acids. The CDR3 sequence: CASSLGLAGIGNEQFF. CDR3 nucleotide sequence: TGTGCCAGCAGCTTGGGACTAGCGGGGATTGGGAATGAGCAGTTCTTC.

The V call is TRBV7-3, the J call TRBJ2-1; TRBD2 aligns across 13 bases. Germline loops: CDR1 SGHTA, CDR2 FQGTGA. The junction had 4 bases not matched to a gene; V was cut back by 6 bases and J by 8 bases. The CDR3 spans 14 residues. CDR3 amino acids: CASRGTSGTHEQFF. CDR3 in DNA: TGTGCCAGCAGGGGGACTAGCGGGACGCATGAGCAGTTCTTC.

The rearrangement links TRBV5-1 to TRBJ1-1; D is unclear. Germline V gene lookup returns CDR1 SGHRS and CDR2 YFSETQ. The length of the CDR3 is 15 residues. The V end was cut by 0 bases, the J end by 0 bases, with 9 bases between. The CDR3 bases are TGCGCCAGCAGCTTGGGTGTACAGATGAACACTGAAGCTTTCTTT. Its translation is CASSLGVQMNTEAFF.

The chain combines TRBV5-1 with TRBJ2-4; 7 bases map to TRBD2. Unmatched junction bases numbered 2, after V lost 0 bases and J lost 5 bases. CDR3 length: 14 amino acids. Germline lookup yields CDR1 SGHRS and CDR2 YFSETQ. CDR3 sequence reads: CASSLGLAENIQYF. The CDR3 bases are TGCGCCAGCAGCTTGGGACTAGCTGAAAACATTCAGTACTTC.

The J gene is TRBJ1-2, the V gene TRBV6-1; 8 bases map to TRBD1. Germline CDR1 is MNHNS and CDR2 is SASEGT. CDR3 length: 13 amino acids. J was trimmed by 7 bases and V by 8 bases; bases with no gene match: 9. CDR3 residues: CASGRDRGSGYTF. The DNA of the CDR3 is TGTGCCAGCGGACGTGACAGGGGTTCTGGCTACACCTTC.